The sequence of this T cell receptor beta chain was determined in a study of PD-1 blockade in mismatch repair-deficient tumors (dated by TCRdb to about 2017). Context from the whole study: Between late 2013 and 2016, the trial enrolled 86 consecutive patients with 12 mismatch repair-deficient cancer types, every one of whom had been previously treated and was progressing. Tumor-associated T cell clones were tracked in the peripheral blood of patients responding to PD-1 blockade by deep sequencing of TCR CDR3 regions. On the study overall, not on this receptor specifically: Tumor-resident clones, often undetectable in blood before treatment, expanded rapidly after pembrolizumab and then contracted, generally before radiologic responses.

Trimming leaves V shorter by 6 bases and J shorter by 0 bases, with the junction holding 7 bases beyond the gene matches. The CDR3 goes from the cysteine to the phenylalanine over 15 residues. Left in the record is the CDR3 DNA by itself, 45 bases read in frame from the first base. Taken from the germline V gene (reference sequence), the CDR1 and CDR2 loops are LNHDA and SQIVND. Mismatch repair deficiency in every enrolled patient was established by polymerase chain reaction or immunohistochemistry. TCR sequencing was performed for a few patients who responded to pembrolizumab therapy. The phase II trial prospectively evaluated PD-1 blockade with pembrolizumab in advanced mismatch repair-deficient cancers, independent of tissue of origin. Peripheral blood T cell samples were gathered serially, both before PD-1 blockade started and at multiple time points afterward. Blood sampling times were reported as weeks after the first pembrolizumab dose.

The sample holds one count of this clone. What antigen it recognizes has not been identified. No per-base quality is available; no much larger clone lies one base away. Preparation of the library involved the immunoSEQ multiplex PCR assay. TCRdb took this table from immuneACCESS and kept in-frame rearrangements with V and J called. Such tables lack part of the clones; where checked against another copy, unresolved V genes explain under half of the gap, and the rest is unexplained. Within this sample are about 51,000 clones, with about 85% of them counted one time only. The ten largest clones add up to over 7.5% of the sample.

The receptor's source is an adult with mismatch repair-deficient cancer. The V gene is TRBV19 and the J gene is TRBJ2-7, and 8 junctional nucleotides match TRBD1. The sequencing used peripheral blood, collected about 4.5 months after starting pembrolizumab. The sequence in DNA is TGTGCCAGTAGAGCAACAGGGGGATTCTCCTACGAGCAGTACTTC. It translates to CASRATGGFSYEQYF.